Below are 14 T cell receptor beta chains sequenced from a single sample in a study of blood T cell repertoires in COVID-19. The data were produced by immunoSEQ multiplex PCR, yet TCRdb's version contains in-frame clones alone and is incomplete. The sample shows 98,000 or so clones, about 82% of them seen only once. Sequences were obtained from peripheral blood. These receptors were collected from a woman aged 55-69 years in a cohort sampled during active or convalescent COVID-19.

The gene calls are TRBV18 and TRBJ2-5, with 7 positions matching TRBD2. Losses at the gene ends were 4 bases for V and 3 bases for J; bases not matched to a gene: 8. CDR1 KGHSH and CDR2 LQKENI come from the germline V gene. This CDR3 spans 15 amino acids. CDR3 amino acids: CASSLHNRGEETQYF. CDR3 sequence (DNA): TGTGCCAGCTCACTACACAACCGGGGGGAAGAGACCCAGTACTTC.

The chain couples TRBV28 to TRBJ1-1; D might be TRBD1 (6 bases). Trimming removed 6 bases from V and 1 base from J, with 15 bases in between. CDR3 length equals 15 residues. The germline V gene has CDR1 MDHEN and CDR2 SYDVKM. CDR3: CASSLSGGANTEAFF. DNA for the CDR3: TGTGCCAGCAGCCTCAGTGGGGGGGCGAACACTGAAGCTTTCTTT.

This rearrangement joins TRBV28 to TRBJ1-2; TRBD1 agrees at 8 bases. The CDR3 is 16 residues long. Germline V gene sequence: CDR1 MDHEN, CDR2 SYDVKM. With 1 base clipped from V and 6 bases from J, the junction kept 10 bases outside the gene matches. CDR3 protein: CASSLLGDRGKNGYTF. DNA of the CDR3: TGTGCCAGCAGTTTATTGGGTGACAGGGGTAAAAATGGCTACACCTTC.

The count of this clone is one. The chain uses TRBV5-6 and TRBJ1-2, with 7 positions matching TRBD1. This CDR3 is built from 14 residues. V shed 2 bases, J shed 4 bases, and the junction held 5 bases outside the gene matches. Per the germline V gene, CDR1 is SGHDT and CDR2 is YYEEEE. The CDR3 here is CASSLMTGTYGYTF. The CDR3 DNA is TGTGCCAGCAGCTTAATGACAGGGACCTATGGCTACACCTTC.

V is TRBV6-5 and J is TRBJ2-1; 8 bases fit TRBD1. Germline trimming cut 6 bases from V and 6 bases from J; bases unmatched to any gene: 4. The CDR3 totals 13 residues. Germline-derived CDR1 and CDR2 are MNHEY and SVGAGI. CDR3 bases: TGTGCCAGCAGGTCCACAGGGGGCAATGAGCAGTTCTTC. Its translation is CASRSTGGNEQFF.

The rearrangement uses TRBV5-1 and TRBJ2-3; a weak D match, TRBD2 (5 bases). There are 14 residues in the CDR3. Between the trimmed V and J ends, which lost 4 bases and 5 bases, there was a span of 14 bases. Looked up from germline, CDR1 is SGHRS and CDR2 is YFSETQ. CDR3 nucleotide sequence: TGCGCCAGCAGCGATTCGGGGATCAAAGATACGCAGTATTTT. Protein: CASSDSGIKDTQYF.

This sequence joins TRBV4-2 and TRBJ2-7; 16 bases map to TRBD2. From germline, CDR1 is LGHNA and CDR2 YNFKEQ. The V gene end was trimmed by 3 bases and the J gene end by 2 bases; junction bases not matched to a gene: 1. CDR3 length equals 16 residues. The CDR3 DNA follows: TGTGCCAGCAGCCAGGGACTAGCGGGGGGGACCTACGAGCAGTACTTC. Translating it yields CASSQGLAGGTYEQYF.

The gene calls are TRBV10-3 and TRBJ1-1, with TRBD1 as a possible D gene (6 bases). V shed 7 bases and J shed 5 bases, with 14 bases lying between them. CDR3 length: 13 amino acids. Germline loops: CDR1 ENHRY, CDR2 SYGVKD. CDR3 bases: TGTGCCATCATGAGTGACAGGAGAACTGAAGCTTTCTTT. Translation: CAIMSDRRTEAFF.

V gene TRBV9 combines with J gene TRBJ1-1; no definite D call. Germline loops: CDR1 SGDLS, CDR2 YYNGEE. CDR3 length: 15 amino acids. Trimming removed 0 bases at V and 0 bases at J, with 9 bases between. This chain's CDR3 is CASSVDWAMNTEAFF. As DNA, the CDR3 is TGTGCCAGCAGCGTAGACTGGGCCATGAACACTGAAGCTTTCTTT.

This chain uses TRBV5-1 with TRBJ2-4; 7 bases agree with TRBD1. The germline gives CDR1 SGHRS, CDR2 YFSETQ. The CDR3 length is 16 residues. The J segment lost 0 bases and the V segment lost 4 bases, leaving 7 bases of the junction unmatched. CDR3 sequence (DNA): TGCGCCAGCAGCAGGGACAGTACCTTAGCCAAAAACATTCAGTACTTC. Its translation: CASSRDSTLAKNIQYF.

This clone has a handful of counts. The chain carries TRBV6-6 and TRBJ1-6; D remains ambiguous. Trimming shortened V by 6 bases and J by 11 bases, and 8 bases separated the two germline ends. Germline CDR1 and CDR2: MNHNY and SVGAGI (reference sequence). CDR3 length: 11 residues. As DNA, the CDR3 is TGTGCCAGCAGCGACTGGGCACCCCTCCACTTT. It translates to CASSDWAPLHF.

This rearrangement joins TRBV29-1 to TRBJ1-1; TRBD1 agrees at 8 bases. CDR3 length: 13 residues. Per the germline V gene, CDR1 is SQVTM and CDR2 is ANQGSEA. Trimming took 6 bases from V and 2 from J; bases not matched to a gene: 5. The CDR3 bases are TGCAGCGTGGCAGGGGGCCGTAACACTGAAGCTTTCTTT. Translating it yields CSVAGGRNTEAFF.

This chain joins TRBV7-9 and TRBJ2-7; TRBD1 agrees at 7 bases. CDR1 is SEHNR and CDR2 is FQNEAQ in the germline V gene (reference sequence). Trimming removed 5 bases from V and 1 base from J; junction bases left unmatched: 8. This CDR3 has 15 amino acids. The CDR3: CASSLAPGQSYEQYF. CDR3 DNA sequence: TGTGCCAGCAGCCTTGCCCCGGGACAGTCCTACGAGCAGTACTTC.

The rearrangement joins TRBV4-2 to TRBJ2-1, with TRBD2 matching over 10 bases. Germline loops: CDR1 LGHNA, CDR2 YNFKEQ. CDR3 length: 15 amino acids. V lost 0 bases, J lost 5 bases, and 1 base stayed unmatched. This CDR3 is CASSQEAGGHNEQFF. The CDR3 nucleotides are TGTGCCAGCAGCCAAGAAGCGGGAGGGCACAATGAGCAGTTCTTC.